This T cell receptor (beta chain) was sequenced during a study of blood T cell repertoires in COVID-19. Study summary: The study drew acute and convalescent COVID-19 samples from the United States, Italy and Spain. Sources were T cells, B-cell-depleted T cells, or PBMCs; the material itself was cDNA or gDNA.

Per the study methods: Counts of nucleated cells, estimated from reference gene primer amplification, were obtained. The data were produced by immunoSEQ multiplex PCR, yet TCRdb's version contains in-frame clones alone and is incomplete. V, J and clone size were drawn from that table, and D and trimming were deduced from the DNA. Among 140,000 to 150,000 clones listed, about 80% were seen once. The V gene's germline CDR1 is SGHRS and CDR2 YFSETQ. The V gene lost 2 bases and the J gene lost 5 bases, with 13 bases spanning the gap. CDR3 length: 14 residues. This clonotype originated in a human donor in a cohort sampled during active COVID-19. This chain connects TRBV5-1 to TRBJ2-5, with D possibly being TRBD1 (6 bases). Material: peripheral blood. CDR3 nucleotides: TGCGCCAGCAGCTTTACAGGGTTTCAGGAGACCCAGTACTTC. This codes for CASSFTGFQETQYF.